Shown below are 24 T cell receptor beta chains from a single sample sequenced in a study of siplizumab effects on memory and regulatory T cells. Produced via immunoSEQ multiplex PCR; TCRdb's table is partial and in-frame only. The data show 100,000 or so clones, with around 92% seen just once and 2.6% held by the top ten. Sequenced material: CD4+ T cells sorted from blood. These receptors all stem from a human donor in good health. Some clones in this sample may be carry-over from other donors' samples.

In DNA form, the CDR3 reads TGTGCCAGCAGTGACCGGGGACTCTCCACAGATACGCAGTATTTT. It yields the protein CASSDRGLSTDTQYF. This chain connects TRBV6-4 to TRBJ2-3; a weak D match, TRBD2 (6 bases). The CDR3 runs to 15 residues. The V gene's germline CDR1 is MRHNA and CDR2 SNTAGT. V shed 2 bases and J shed 2 bases, with 11 bases lying between them.

The chain couples TRBV5-1 to TRBJ2-3, with TRBD1 matching 8 bases. Germline lookup yields CDR1 SGHRS and CDR2 YFSETQ. The length of the CDR3 is 16 residues. J lost 3 bases, V lost 5 bases, and 11 bases had no gene match. CDR3 nucleotide sequence: TGCGCCAGCAGTTCTGGGACAGGTACAGGAACAGATACGCAGTATTTT. This translates into CASSSGTGTGTDTQYF.

The chain links TRBV11-3 to TRBJ2-1; possibly TRBD2 for D (7 bases). This CDR3 spans 15 amino acids. V lost 1 base and J lost 8, with 15 bases in between. Germline V gene sequence: CDR1 SGHNT, CDR2 YENEEA. The CDR3 loop is CASSLGGGGSDEQFF. In DNA, the CDR3 is TGTGCCAGCAGCTTAGGGGGCGGGGGCTCGGATGAGCAGTTCTTC.

This clone was recorded a few times. This rearrangement joins TRBV6-1 to TRBJ1-2; D possibly corresponds to TRBD1 (6 bases). The CDR3 spans 16 residues. Germline values: CDR1 MNHNS, CDR2 SASEGT. Trimming stripped 0 bases from V and 3 bases from J, with 14 bases between. The CDR3 loop is CASSEALTGGDYGYTF. The CDR3 DNA reads as TGTGCCAGCAGTGAAGCCTTGACAGGAGGGGACTATGGCTACACCTTC.

The genes are TRBV19 and TRBJ2-3; possibly TRBD2 for D (5 bases). The length of the CDR3 is 14 residues. CDR1 LNHDA and CDR2 SQIVND come from the germline V gene (reference sequence). Deletions cut 4 bases from V and 5 bases from J, with 13 bases between. The CDR3 is CASSSSPGIDTQYF. CDR3 sequence (DNA): TGTGCCAGTAGTAGCTCTCCCGGGATAGATACGCAGTATTTT.

The chain is built from TRBV6-6 and TRBJ2-7; D is tentatively TRBD1 or TRBD2 (5 bases each). There are 16 residues in the CDR3. The germline gives CDR1 MNHNY, CDR2 SVGAGI (reference sequence). Trimming removed 6 bases at V and 1 base at J, with 19 bases between. CDR3 in DNA: TGTGCCAGCAGCCGCACAGGACTGCAGGGATCCTACGAGCAGTACTTC. It translates to CASSRTGLQGSYEQYF.

The chain uses TRBV10-3 and TRBJ1-4; D perhaps matches TRBD1 (6 bases). From germline, CDR1 is ENHRY and CDR2 SYGVKD. The CDR3 covers 16 residues. V was clipped by 6 bases and J by 4 bases, with 18 bases between them. The CDR3 DNA is TGTGCCATCAGCGAGGACAGATCCGGGAATAATGAAAAACTGTTTTTT. This gives the protein CAISEDRSGNNEKLFF.

The chain uses TRBV9 and TRBJ2-2; D is unresolved. The ends were cut back, 2 bases at V and 4 bases at J, with 9 bases in the middle. CDR3 length: 14 amino acids. Germline loops: CDR1 SGDLS, CDR2 YYNGEE. The CDR3 bases are TGTGCCAGCAGCGTTGAGTCCCCCACCGGGGAGCTGTTTTTT. Translating gives CASSVESPTGELFF.

V and J are TRBV2 and TRBJ2-1; weak D call: TRBD2 (6 bases). CDR3 length: 14 residues. The germline V gene has CDR1 SNHLY and CDR2 FYNNEI. With 5 bases removed from V and 0 bases from J, the gap between germline ends came to 8 bases. In nucleotides, the CDR3 is TGTGCCAGCAGTAAGACTAGCTCCTACAATGAGCAGTTCTTC. This codes for CASSKTSSYNEQFF.

V is TRBV5-1 and J is TRBJ2-2; TRBD2 matches 7 bases. The CDR3 runs 16 residues. Germline values: CDR1 SGHRS, CDR2 YFSETQ. After removal of 0 bases from V and 4 bases from J, the junction contained 6 bases not matched to a gene. The CDR3 DNA follows: TGCGCCAGCAGCTTGGGGACTAGGCAACGCACCGGGGAGCTGTTTTTT. Protein product: CASSLGTRQRTGELFF. The full variable domain, in which reference TRBV5-1 and TRBJ2-2 provide the parts outside the CDR3, is KAGVTQTPRYLIKTRGQQVTLSCSPISGHRSVSWYQQTPGQGLQFLFEYFSETQRNKGNFPGRFSGRQFSNSRSEMNVSTLELGDSALYLCASSLGTRQRTGELFFGEGSRLTVL.

The chain combines TRBV28 with TRBJ2-7, with D possibly matching TRBD2 (6 bases). Germline CDR1 and CDR2: MDHEN and SYDVKM. The V and J ends lost 10 bases and 5 bases respectively, with 18 bases between them. This CDR3 has 13 amino acids. CDR3 protein: CAKGRREHNEQYF. CDR3 coding DNA: TGTGCCAAAGGGAGACGGGAGCACAACGAGCAGTACTTC. The variable domain in full, with the rest retrieved from reference TRBV28 and TRBJ2-7, is DVKVTQSSRYLVKRTGEKVFLECVQDMDHENMFWYRQDPGLGLRLIYFSYDVKMKEKGDIPEGYSVSREKKERFSLILESASTNQTSMYLCAKGRREHNEQYFGPGTRLTVT.

This chain links TRBV5-4 with TRBJ2-7; 10 nucleotides line up with TRBD2. Germline V CDR1 and CDR2: SGHNT, YYREEE (reference sequence). Losses at the gene ends were 3 bases for V and 3 bases for J; bases not matched to a gene: 3. The CDR3 is made up of 14 amino acids. DNA for the CDR3: TGTGCCAGCAGCTCCCTAGCGGGAGACTACGAGCAGTACTTC. Translating it yields CASSSLAGDYEQYF.

This clone was seen only a few times. The rearrangement uses TRBV5-1 and TRBJ1-1; tentatively, D is TRBD1 (6 bases). The length of the CDR3 is 14 residues. V was cut by 4 bases and J by 1 base, with 11 bases left in between. Germline CDR1 is SGHRS and CDR2 is YFSETQ. The CDR3, as DNA: TGCGCCAGCAGCCCGCAACAGGGGAACACTGAAGCTTTCTTT. Protein product: CASSPQQGNTEAFF.

V gene TRBV30 combines with J gene TRBJ2-7; the D gene is possibly TRBD2 (6 bases). The V gene's germline CDR1 is GTSNPN and CDR2 SVGIG (reference sequence). V was clipped by 0 bases and J by 4 bases, with 13 bases between them. The length of the CDR3 is 14 residues. The CDR3 region has the DNA TGTGCCTGGAGTGTACGGGACTGGAAATACGAGCAGTACTTC. As protein: CAWSVRDWKYEQYF.

This chain joins TRBV19 and TRBJ1-1; 8 bases are a match to TRBD1. Germline CDR1 reads LNHDA; CDR2 reads SQIVND (reference sequence). Germline trimming cut 7 bases from V and 5 bases from J; bases unmatched to any gene: 12. The length of the CDR3 is 15 residues. CDR3 sequence: CASTRTKTGVTEAFF. The CDR3, as DNA: TGTGCCAGTACCCGAACGAAGACAGGGGTAACTGAAGCTTTCTTT.

The CDR3 sequence: CASSSRQGDMNTEAFF. The CDR3 DNA reads as TGCGCCAGCAGCTCGAGACAGGGGGACATGAACACTGAAGCTTTCTTT. The chain employs TRBV5-1 and TRBJ1-1; TRBD1 agrees at 9 bases. The CDR3 totals 16 residues. Germline-derived CDR1 and CDR2 are SGHRS and YFSETQ. V was clipped by 3 bases and J by 0 bases; unmatched bases: 6. The full variable domain, rest sourced from reference TRBV5-1 and TRBJ1-1, is KAGVTQTPRYLIKTRGQQVTLSCSPISGHRSVSWYQQTPGQGLQFLFEYFSETQRNKGNFPGRFSGRQFSNSRSEMNVSTLELGDSALYLCASSSRQGDMNTEAFFGQGTRLTVV.

V gene TRBV28 combines with J gene TRBJ2-1; D remains ambiguous. Trimming removed 5 bases at V and 9 bases at J, with 11 bases between. From germline, CDR1 is MDHEN and CDR2 SYDVKM. This CDR3 comprises 12 residues. This CDR3 is CASSLRRREQFF. The CDR3 DNA reads TGTGCCAGCAGTCTCCGACGTCGTGAGCAGTTCTTC.

This chain links TRBV7-8 with TRBJ1-2, with no clear D. Germline V gene lookup returns CDR1 SGHVS and CDR2 FQNEAQ. Trimming removed 6 bases at V and 6 bases at J, with 14 bases between. The CDR3 runs to 13 residues. For the CDR3, the DNA is TGTGCCAGCAGTTATCAATTCGGGGATGGCTACACCTTC. Translation: CASSYQFGDGYTF.

V is TRBV5-6 and J is TRBJ1-2, with TRBD1 matching over 8 bases. V shed 4 bases and J 4 bases; nucleotides not matched to a gene: 9. This CDR3 is 15 amino acids long. The germline V gene encodes CDR1 SGHDT and CDR2 YYEEEE. CDR3 protein: CASSTRTGSVYGYTF. The CDR3 DNA reads as TGTGCCAGCAGCACCCGGACAGGGAGCGTCTATGGCTACACCTTC.

J is TRBJ2-2 and V is TRBV6-1; tentatively, D is TRBD1 (6 bases). V was clipped by 8 bases and J by 2 bases, with 12 bases between them. This CDR3 has 14 amino acids. Germline CDR1 is MNHNS and CDR2 is SASEGT. CDR3 sequence reads: CASYRTANTGELFF. The CDR3 nucleotides read TGTGCCAGCTATCGGACAGCTAACACCGGGGAGCTGTTTTTT.

This clone was recorded once. The chain combines TRBV9 with TRBJ2-7; D remains unclear. V dropped 0 bases and J dropped 1 base, with 5 bases sitting between them. The CDR3 covers 13 residues. Germline CDR1 is SGDLS and CDR2 is YYNGEE. The CDR3 DNA follows: TGTGCCAGCAGCGTAGGGGCATCCTACGAGCAGTACTTC. Its protein product is CASSVGASYEQYF.

The rearrangement joins TRBV5-6 to TRBJ2-5; D might be TRBD1 or TRBD2, each matching 5 bases. The V and J ends lost 2 bases and 4 bases respectively, with 12 bases between them. Germline CDR1 reads SGHDT; CDR2 reads YYEEEE. This CDR3 is 14 amino acids long. CDR3 bases: TGTGCCAGCAGCTTCGGGACGACCCCAGAGACCCAGTACTTC. Encoded protein: CASSFGTTPETQYF.

The gene calls are TRBV10-2 and TRBJ2-1, with D unresolved. The V gene's germline CDR1 is WSHSY and CDR2 SAAADI. V was pared by 4 bases and J by 3 bases, with 4 bases between. The CDR3 has 12 amino acids. This chain's CDR3 is CASSANYNEQFF. CDR3 nucleotides: TGCGCCAGCAGTGCAAACTACAATGAGCAGTTCTTC.

The chain carries TRBV18 and TRBJ1-4, with TRBD1 identical over 7 bases. Per germline, CDR1 KGHSH and CDR2 LQKENI. This CDR3 has 14 amino acids. With V trimmed by 1 base and J by 8 bases, 4 bases remained unmatched. The DNA for the CDR3 is TGTGCCAGCTCACCACAGGGGGCACGGGAAAAACTGTTTTTT. The encoded protein is CASSPQGAREKLFF.